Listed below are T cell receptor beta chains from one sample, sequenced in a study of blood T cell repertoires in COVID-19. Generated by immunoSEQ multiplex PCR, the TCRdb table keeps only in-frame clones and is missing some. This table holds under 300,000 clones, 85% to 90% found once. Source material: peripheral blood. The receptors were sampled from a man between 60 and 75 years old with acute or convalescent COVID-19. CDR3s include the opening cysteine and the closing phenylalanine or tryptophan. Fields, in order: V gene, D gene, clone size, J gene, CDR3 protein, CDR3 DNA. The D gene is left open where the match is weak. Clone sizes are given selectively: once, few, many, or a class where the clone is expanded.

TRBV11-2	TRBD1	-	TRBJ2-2	CASGTANTGELFF	TGTGCCAGTGGGACAGCTAACACCGGGGAGCTGTTTTTT
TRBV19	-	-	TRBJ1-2	CASSIGGSAPYYGYTF	TGTGCCAGTAGTATCGGGGGGAGCGCACCGTACTATGGCTACACCTTC
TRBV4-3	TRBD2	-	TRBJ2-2	CASSPNTPGLAISNTGELFF	TGCGCCAGCAGCCCTAATACTCCGGGACTAGCCATATCGAACACCGGGGAGCTGTTTTTT
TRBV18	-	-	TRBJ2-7	CASSPGAGRNEQYF	TGTGCCAGCTCACCAGGGGCAGGGAGGAATGAGCAGTACTTC
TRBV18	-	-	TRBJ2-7	CASSPPGTPYEQYF	TGTGCCAGCTCACCACCGGGGACACCCTACGAGCAGTACTTC
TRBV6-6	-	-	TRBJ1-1	CASRTADTEAFF	TGTGCCAGCAGGACGGCGGACACTGAAGCTTTCTTT
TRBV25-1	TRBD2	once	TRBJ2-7	CASSEREGGPREQYF	TGTGCCAGCAGTGAAAGGGAGGGTGGCCCACGCGAGCAGTACTTC
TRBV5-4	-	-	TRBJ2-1	CASSSDSLAPEGNEQFF	TGTGCCAGCAGCTCCGACTCACTAGCCCCTGAAGGCAATGAGCAGTTCTTC
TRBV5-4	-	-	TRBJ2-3	CASSRQDSTDTQYF	TGTGCCAGCAGTCGACAGGATAGCACAGATACGCAGTATTTT
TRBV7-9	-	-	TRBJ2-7	CASSAPSSYEQYF	TGTGCCAGCAGCGCTCCGAGCTCCTACGAGCAGTACTTC
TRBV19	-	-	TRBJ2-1	CASSGRLAGDEQFF	TGTGCCAGTAGTGGGCGACTAGCAGGGGATGAGCAGTTCTTC
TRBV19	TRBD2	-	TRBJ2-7	CASGRGSGPAYEQYF	TGTGCCAGCGGTCGAGGTAGCGGGCCGGCCTACGAGCAGTACTTC
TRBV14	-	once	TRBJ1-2	CASSQDKINYGYTF	TGTGCCAGCAGCCAGGACAAAATCAACTATGGCTACACCTTC
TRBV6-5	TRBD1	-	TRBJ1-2	CASSFDWGQIYGYTF	TGTGCCAGCAGTTTCGACTGGGGACAGATCTATGGCTACACCTTC
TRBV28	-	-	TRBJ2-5	CASTDAGEWETQYF	TGTGCCAGCACTGACGCTGGGGAGTGGGAGACCCAGTACTTC
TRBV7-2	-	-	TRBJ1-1	CASSSSQGEVKAFF	TGTGCCAGCAGCTCCTCACAGGGAGAGGTAAAGGCTTTCTTT
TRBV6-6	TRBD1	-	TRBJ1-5	CASSGQGGNQPQHF	TGTGCCAGCAGTGGACAGGGAGGCAATCAGCCCCAGCATTTT
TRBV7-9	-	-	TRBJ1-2	CASSVLLSNYGYTF	TGTGCCAGCAGCGTTCTACTTTCTAACTATGGCTACACCTTC
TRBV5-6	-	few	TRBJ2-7	CASSGARSVEQYF	TGTGCCAGCAGCGGAGCCCGGAGCGTGGAGCAGTACTTC
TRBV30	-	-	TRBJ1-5	CAWSGREDQPQHF	TGTGCCTGGAGTGGCAGGGAGGATCAGCCCCAGCATTTT
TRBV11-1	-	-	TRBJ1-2	CASSPRTGNYGYTF	TGTGCCAGCAGCCCTCGGACGGGAAACTATGGCTACACCTTC
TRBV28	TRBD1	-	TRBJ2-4	CASRDGQGAKNIQYF	TGTGCCAGCAGGGACGGACAGGGAGCCAAAAACATTCAGTACTTC
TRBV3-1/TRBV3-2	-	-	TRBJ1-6	CASSQADGGGSPLHF	TGTGCCAGCAGCCAAGCAGACGGCGGGGGATCACCCCTCCACTTT
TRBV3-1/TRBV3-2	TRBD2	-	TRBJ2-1	CASSQGLSSGSYNEQFF	TGTGCCAGCAGCCAAGGGCTATCTAGCGGCTCCTACAATGAGCAGTTCTTC
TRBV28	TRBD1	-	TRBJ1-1	CASNRGAPRGTEAFF	TGTGCCAGCAACAGGGGAGCACCTCGGGGCACTGAAGCTTTCTTT
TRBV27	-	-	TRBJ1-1	CASSLRESGFEAFF	TGTGCCAGCAGTTTAAGGGAATCGGGATTTGAAGCTTTCTTT
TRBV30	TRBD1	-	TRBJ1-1	CAYTTDRGHTEAFF	TGTGCCTACACGACCGACAGGGGGCACACTGAAGCTTTCTTT
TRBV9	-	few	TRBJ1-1	CASSPGPQGTEAFF	TGTGCCAGCAGCCCGGGACCCCAGGGGACTGAAGCTTTCTTT
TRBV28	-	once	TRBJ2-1	CASSLRPPHYHNEQFF	TGTGCCAGCAGTTTACGCCCCCCCCACTATCACAATGAGCAGTTCTTC
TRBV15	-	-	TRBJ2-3	CATSRGQDSTDTQYF	TGTGCCACCAGCAGAGGACAGGACAGCACAGATACGCAGTATTTT
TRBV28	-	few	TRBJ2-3	CASSPDRSTDTQYF	TGTGCCAGCAGTCCCGACAGGTCCACAGATACGCAGTATTTT
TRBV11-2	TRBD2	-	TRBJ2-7	CASSSGGTRELEQYF	TGTGCCAGCAGCTCGGGCGGGACTAGGGAACTCGAGCAGTACTTC
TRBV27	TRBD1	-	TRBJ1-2	CASSPGQGYGYTF	TGTGCCAGCAGTCCCGGACAGGGCTATGGCTACACCTTC
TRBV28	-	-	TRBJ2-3	CASKWVRGRSQDTQYF	TGTGCCAGCAAATGGGTCAGGGGCCGGAGCCAAGATACGCAGTATTTT
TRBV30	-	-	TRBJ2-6	CASTKTGTRANVLTF	TGTGCCTCTACTAAGACAGGCACTAGAGCCAACGTCCTGACTTTC
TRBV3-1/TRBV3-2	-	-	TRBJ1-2	CASSQDRSGGYTF	TGTGCCAGCAGCCAAGATCGTTCCGGGGGCTACACCTTC
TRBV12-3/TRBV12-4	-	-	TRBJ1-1	CASAGRGSTEAFF	TGTGCCAGCGCTGGCCGGGGGTCCACTGAAGCTTTCTTT
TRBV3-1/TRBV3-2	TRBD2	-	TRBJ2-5	CASSHRSVAGRETQYF	TGTGCCAGCAGCCACCGGTCGGTAGCGGGAAGGGAGACCCAGTACTTC
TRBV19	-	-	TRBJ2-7	CASSRGLAVYEQYF	TGTGCCAGTAGTAGGGGCCTTGCGGTATACGAGCAGTACTTC
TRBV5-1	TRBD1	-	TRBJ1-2	CASSPDRHYGYTF	TGCGCCAGCAGCCCGGACAGGCACTATGGCTACACCTTC
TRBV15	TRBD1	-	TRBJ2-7	CATSGTGGSYEQYF	TGTGCCACCAGCGGGACAGGGGGCTCCTACGAGCAGTACTTC
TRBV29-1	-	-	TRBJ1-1	CSVGGTLRGNTEAFF	TGCAGCGTTGGCGGGACTCTTCGGGGGAACACTGAAGCTTTCTTT
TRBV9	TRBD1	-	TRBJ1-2	CASSERTGTDGYTF	TGTGCCAGCAGCGAGCGGACAGGGACTGATGGCTACACCTTC
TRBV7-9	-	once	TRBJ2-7	CASSLLAVQYF	TGTGCCAGCAGCTTATTAGCAGTGCAGTACTTC
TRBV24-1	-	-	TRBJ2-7	CATSPGSPYEQYF	TGTGCCACCTCCCCCGGGAGCCCCTACGAGCAGTACTTC
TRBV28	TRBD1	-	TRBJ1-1	CASSLRDRRAFF	TGTGCCAGCAGTTTAAGGGACAGGCGGGCTTTCTTT
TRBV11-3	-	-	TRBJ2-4	CASSWGLGAKNIQYF	TGTGCCAGCAGCTGGGGGCTCGGGGCCAAAAACATTCAGTACTTC
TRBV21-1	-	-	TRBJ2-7	CASSTMAEQYF	TGTGCCAGCTCCACCATGGCCGAGCAGTACTTC
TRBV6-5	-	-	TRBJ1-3	CASSYRGGGYGNTIYF	TGTGCCAGCAGTTACCGGGGAGGGGGATATGGAAACACCATATATTTT
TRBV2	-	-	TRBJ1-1	CASSEGGRTEAFF	TGTGCCAGCTCTGAGGGGGGGCGAACTGAAGCTTTCTTT
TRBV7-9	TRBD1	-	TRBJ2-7	CASSLGQGALEQYF	TGTGCCAGCAGCTTAGGGCAGGGGGCGCTTGAGCAGTACTTC
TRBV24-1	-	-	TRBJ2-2	CATSDDRAGGTGELFF	TGTGCCACCAGTGATGACAGGGCGGGGGGCACCGGGGAGCTGTTTTTT
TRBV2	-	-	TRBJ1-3	CASSSGAGNTIYF	TGTGCCAGCAGTTCAGGGGCTGGAAACACCATATATTTT
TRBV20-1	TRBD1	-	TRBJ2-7	CSARQGYEQYF	TGCAGTGCTCGACAGGGTTACGAGCAGTACTTC